The clone carrying this T cell receptor beta chain was recorded at least ten times. Its specificity is unknown. This CDR3 spans 14 amino acids. The germline V and J ends were trimmed by 6 bases and 1 base, with 9 bases remaining between them. The source of the sample is a study of T-cell reconstitution after alpha-beta-depleted transplantation in children. Regarding the study as a whole: Surviving recipient T cells and thymic progenitors accounted for the high day-60 TCRbeta diversity observed in some patients.

The TCRbeta library was prepared with unique molecular identifiers. TCRdb re-called the PCR reads with MiXCR, one entry per CDR3 protein. The table has hundreds of thousands of distinct CDR3 sequences, over 9.5% seen once. The chain joins TRBV12-3 or TRBV12-4 to TRBJ2-2; TRBD2 is a possible D gene (5 bases). The TCR originated in a boy under two years old with acute myeloid leukemia, due to receive a stem cell transplant. Sequencing was performed on PBMCs, taken before TCRalphabeta/CD19-depleted stem cell transplant. The CDR3, as DNA: TGTGCCAGCAGCAGGACTGAGAACACCGGGGAGCTGTTTTTT. Its translation is CASSRTENTGELFF.